The 20 T cell receptor beta chains below come from one sample, sequenced in a study of blood T cell repertoires in COVID-19. Sequencing used immunoSEQ multiplex PCR; TCRdb keeps in-frame clones, though not all of them. The table includes around 61,000 clones, about 81% detected once. The sample consisted of peripheral blood. The receptor set was obtained from a man older than 75 with acute or convalescent COVID-19.

CDR3 region: CASSASLPGYTF. For the CDR3, the DNA is TGTGCCAGCAGCGCAAGCCTCCCCGGCTACACCTTC. The chain uses TRBV28 and TRBJ1-2; D call uncertain. CDR1 and CDR2 (germline): MDHEN, SYDVKM. The CDR3 totals 12 residues. The ends were cut back, 6 bases at V and 8 bases at J, with 13 bases in the middle.

The V gene is TRBV19, the J gene TRBJ2-1, with 7 bases identical to TRBD2. V lost 6 bases and J lost 5; bases outside the gene matches: 10. CDR1 is LNHDA, CDR2 SQIVND, per germline (reference sequence). The length of the CDR3 is 15 residues. CDR3 in DNA: TGTGCCAGTAGGGCCAAAGCGGGACTGAACAATGAGCAGTTCTTC. Encoded protein: CASRAKAGLNNEQFF. Using reference TRBV19 and TRBJ2-1 for the parts outside the CDR3, the full variable domain is DGGITQSPKYLFRKEGQNVTLSCEQNLNHDAMYWYRQDPGQGLRLIYYSQIVNDFQKGDIAEGYSVSREKKESFPLTVTSAQKNPTAFYLCASRAKAGLNNEQFFGPGTRLTVL.

The chain employs TRBV19 and TRBJ1-1, with D possibly TRBD1 on 6 matching bases. The CDR3 extends over 15 amino acids. CDR1 is LNHDA, CDR2 SQIVND, per germline (reference sequence). V dropped 8 bases and J dropped 1 base, with 17 bases sitting between them. CDR3 DNA: TGTGCCAGTCGCCGGATCCCAGGGGCGAACACTGAAGCTTTCTTT. Translated, it gives CASRRIPGANTEAFF.

On this clone: The same CDR3 also results from other DNA sequences found in this sample. The V call is TRBV18, the J call TRBJ1-1, with D perhaps matching TRBD1 (5 bases). Germline V gene lookup returns CDR1 KGHSH and CDR2 LQKENI. The V and J ends lost 5 bases and 11 bases respectively, with 15 bases between them. The CDR3 extends over 12 amino acids. The CDR3 is CASSSAGGDAFF. The DNA for the CDR3 is TGTGCCAGCTCATCGGCGGGGGGAGACGCTTTCTTT.

The V call is TRBV5-8, the J call TRBJ2-5, with 7 bases matching TRBD1. From germline, CDR1 is SGHTS and CDR2 YDEGEE. This CDR3 spans 17 amino acids. The junction had 12 bases not matched to a gene; V was cut back by 4 bases and J by 0 bases. The CDR3 reads CASSPGWGTANQETQYF. CDR3 nucleotides: TGTGCCAGCAGCCCAGGGTGGGGGACAGCGAACCAAGAGACCCAGTACTTC.

The chain is built from TRBV2 and TRBJ2-1; 8 positions agree with TRBD1. The CDR3 spans 15 residues. V trimming: 6 bases; J trimming: 4 bases; junction bases outside the gene matches: 8. Germline values: CDR1 SNHLY, CDR2 FYNNEI. DNA of the CDR3: TGTGCCAGCAGAGGCCGACAGGGGCAGTACAATGAGCAGTTCTTC. Translation: CASRGRQGQYNEQFF. The full variable domain, with the rest looked up from reference TRBV2 and TRBJ2-1, is EPEVTQTPSHQVTQMGQEVILRCVPISNHLYFYWYRQILGQKVEFLVSFYNNEISEKSEIFDDQFSVERPDGSNFTLKIRSTKLEDSAMYFCASRGRQGQYNEQFFGPGTRLTVL.

This chain links TRBV27 with TRBJ2-2, with a possible D match to TRBD1 (5 bases). The germline V gene has CDR1 MNHEY and CDR2 SMNVEV (reference sequence). The CDR3 is 14 residues long. V gave up 4 bases and J gave up 7 bases, with 13 bases separating them. This CDR3 reads CASSYQGWSGELFF. CDR3 nucleotides: TGTGCCAGCAGTTATCAGGGTTGGAGCGGGGAGCTGTTTTTT.

This clone has a count of ten or more. The chain uses TRBV6-2 or TRBV6-3 and TRBJ2-1, with TRBD1 matching 11 bases. Trimming at V came to 4 bases and at J to 0 bases, leaving 2 bases not matched to a gene. The length of the CDR3 is 16 residues. Germline CDR1 is MNHEY and CDR2 is SVGEGT. DNA for the CDR3: TGTGCCAGCAGTTCGGACAGGGGGCGCTCCTACAATGAGCAGTTCTTC. Residues: CASSSDRGRSYNEQFF.

This clone was seen just once. This chain uses TRBV3-1 (or the pseudogene TRBV3-2) with TRBJ1-1; D is unresolved. CDR1 is LGHDT, CDR2 YNNKEL, per germline (reference sequence). V lost 1 base and J lost 7, with 10 bases in between. The CDR3 consists of 13 residues. The DNA for the CDR3 is TGTGCCAGCAGCCAAGGGGCTGGATTTGAAGCTTTCTTT. Its translation is CASSQGAGFEAFF.

The chain employs TRBV19 and TRBJ1-1; no firm D call. V lost 4 bases and J 5 bases, leaving 14 bases between the germline ends. This CDR3 is 14 amino acids long. Germline V CDR1 and CDR2: LNHDA, SQIVND (reference sequence). In DNA form, the CDR3 reads TGTGCCAGTAGTAGCCCTGGATTAGCAACTGAAGCTTTCTTT. Its translation is CASSSPGLATEAFF.

The V gene is TRBV4-3, the J gene TRBJ1-4; TRBD1 might be the D (5 bases). The V and J ends lost 2 bases and 3 bases respectively, with 10 bases between them. Germline-derived CDR1 and CDR2 are LGHNA and YSLEER. There are 15 residues in the CDR3. CDR3 residues: CASSQQGVSNEKLFF. The CDR3 DNA reads as TGCGCCAGCAGCCAACAAGGGGTTTCTAATGAAAAACTGTTTTTT.

The gene calls are TRBV5-5 and TRBJ1-5; 7 bases are shared with TRBD1. The CDR3 runs to 14 residues. V lost 4 bases to trimming and J lost 4 bases; unmatched junction nucleotides: 5. Germline V CDR1 and CDR2: SGHKS, YYEKEE (reference sequence). The DNA of the CDR3 is TGTGCCAGCAGCAGGACAGGAATAAATCAGCCCCAGCATTTT. Translating it yields CASSRTGINQPQHF.

The rearrangement links TRBV25-1 to TRBJ1-1; TRBD1 matches 10 bases. In germline, CDR1 is MGHDK, CDR2 SYGVNS. The CDR3 contains 15 residues. V was clipped by 1 base and J by 3 bases; unmatched bases: 2. In nucleotides, the CDR3 is TGTGCCAGCAGTGAATGGACAGGGGGAGACACTGAAGCTTTCTTT. Translation gives CASSEWTGGDTEAFF.

This chain connects TRBV19 to TRBJ2-7, with D hard to call. Germline V lookup: CDR1 LNHDA, CDR2 SQIVND (reference sequence). This CDR3 is built from 14 residues. V was shortened by 5 bases and J by 2 bases, with 13 bases between the two germline ends. CDR3 residues: CASSQRRGAYEQYF. The CDR3 nucleotides read TGTGCCAGTAGTCAACGAAGAGGCGCCTACGAGCAGTACTTC.

The genes are TRBV7-2 and TRBJ1-1; D might be TRBD1 (5 bases). Germline CDR1 and CDR2: SGHTA and FQGNSA. The CDR3 has 14 amino acids. V lost 6 bases and J lost 0, with 11 bases in between. CDR3 loop: CASRLGQLNTEAFF. Written as DNA, the CDR3 is TGTGCCAGCAGACTGGGGCAGCTGAACACTGAAGCTTTCTTT.

J is TRBJ2-1 and V is TRBV24-1; possibly TRBD2 for D (5 bases). Deletions cut 4 bases from V and 0 bases from J, with 15 bases between. The CDR3 totals 17 residues. CDR1 is KGHDR, CDR2 SFDVKD, per germline. The CDR3 nucleotides are TGTGCCACCAGTGACCCCTTGCGGGTTAGCTCCTACAATGAGCAGTTCTTC. This translates into CATSDPLRVSSYNEQFF.

The chain employs TRBV4-1 and TRBJ2-5, with a weak D call TRBD2 (5 bases). V was pared by 6 bases and J by 5 bases, with 10 bases between. This CDR3 spans 12 amino acids. Germline values: CDR1 MGHRA, CDR2 YSYEKL. This chain's CDR3 is CASSRTGETQYF. The CDR3 region has the DNA TGCGCCAGCAGTCGGACGGGGGAGACCCAGTACTTC.

V is TRBV6-6 and J is TRBJ2-2, with 10 bases fitting TRBD2. Germline assignment: CDR1 MNHNY and CDR2 SVGAGI (reference sequence). This CDR3 has 14 amino acids. V dropped 7 bases and J dropped 6; count of bases not matched to a gene: 5. CDR3 coding DNA: TGTGCCAGCAACCCAAGCGGGGGGGCCGGGGAGCTGTTTTTT. Translating it yields CASNPSGGAGELFF.

This sequence joins TRBV6-2 or TRBV6-3 and TRBJ1-1; 7 bases line up with TRBD1. Germline-derived CDR1 and CDR2 are MNHEY and SVGEGT. Trimming removed 5 bases from V and 3 bases from J; junction bases left unmatched: 6. The CDR3 is 14 residues long. The CDR3 bases are TGTGCCAGCAGTGTCCGGGACAGCCACACTGAAGCTTTCTTT. This sequence encodes CASSVRDSHTEAFF.

The V gene is TRBV9, the J gene TRBJ2-2, with D unresolved. Germline CDR1 and CDR2: SGDLS and YYNGEE. The CDR3 length is 14 residues. Trimming cost V 9 bases and J 1 base, with 13 bases left between them. This CDR3 is CATSVSLNTGELFF. The CDR3 DNA reads TGTGCCACCTCCGTGAGCTTGAACACCGGGGAGCTGTTTTTT.